This T cell receptor (beta chain) was retrieved from a study of post-analysis software for immune sequencing data. For the study at large: As for disease course, relapsing-remitting, secondary progressive and progressive-relapsing multiple sclerosis were all included. Study-wide results and limits: Roughly 5 TRBV segments occurring more often in patients than controls included TRBV5-6, TRBV5-1 and TRBV20-1. Samples prepared in the same batch strongly co-clustered by F measure. Controls' normalized Chao1 diversity significantly exceeded that of multiple sclerosis patients.

The authors incorporated unique molecular identifiers into the TCR beta cDNA libraries. When about 1 to 11 million T cells were used, they gave a few hundred thousand cDNA molecules. Each CDR3 protein gets one entry after TCRdb re-called the PCR reads with MiXCR. Of roughly 700,000 distinct CDR3 sequences listed, roughly 29% are singletons. With regard to this clonotype: As yet, its antigen is unknown.

CDR1 is SEHNR, CDR2 FQNEAQ, per germline (reference sequence). Trimming removed 5 bases at V and 8 bases at J, with 24 bases between. The CDR3 covers 16 residues. The sequence derives from a girl aged 10 to 17 with multiple sclerosis. The sequenced sample was blood. The chain recombines TRBV7-9 with TRBJ1-2; D gene unclear. CDR3 sequence reads: CASSPLLGGGKHGYTF. DNA for the CDR3: TGTGCCAGCAGCCCCCTTTTAGGCGGTGGTAAGCACGGCTACACCTTC.